The TCR beta chain described here comes from a study of OX40 agonist ivuxolimab in advanced cancers. The ends lost 3 bases at V and 1 base at J; junction bases unmatched: 6. Germline V lookup: CDR1 SNHLY, CDR2 FYNNEI. The CDR3 loop spans 17 amino acids. Only in-frame clones appear in the TCRdb table, and some are missing; sequencing was by immunoSEQ multiplex PCR. The data show about 33,000 clones, approximately 88% seen once. The source was CD4+ or CD8+ T cells sorted from blood, collected in a trial of the OX40 agonist ivuxolimab. This chain links TRBV2 with TRBJ2-1; 10 bases align to TRBD2. The sequence derives from an adult with an advanced solid tumor such as melanoma, head and neck, liver or kidney cancer. The chain's CDR3 is CASSDGLAGASYNEQFF. Here the CDR3 DNA reads TGTGCCAGCAGTGATGGGCTAGCGGGGGCATCCTACAATGAGCAGTTCTTC.